This TCR beta chain stems from a study of blood T cell repertoires in COVID-19 (dated by TCRdb to 2018 to 2021). In the study overall: Samples covering the acute and convalescent phases of COVID-19 were provided by collaborators in the United States, Italy and Spain. The material from the prospective study consisted of cDNA or gDNA derived from T cells, B-cell-depleted T cells, or PBMCs. The dataset comprised deeply sampled blood TCRbeta repertoires from subjects exposed to, actively infected with, or recovered from COVID-19. A freely available public database, intended as a resource for researchers studying the immune response to SARS-CoV-2, is where the repertoires were released. Samples were obtained from the ongoing ImmuneRACE study (first 160 participants) and from about 1,300 subjects provided by 6 global collaborators. The sample metadata nearly always contained a de-identified subject ID, COVID-19 status, age in years and sex. Where available, HLA class I and class II types were obtained from metadata supplied by the sample provider rather than from assay-based typing.

Remarks on this clone: Its antigen target is currently unknown. No much larger clone exists at a distance of one base, and base qualities are not known.

At the junction V is shortened by 1 base and J by 8 bases, with 14 bases in between. Inclusive of the bounding cysteine and phenylalanine, the CDR3 is 15 residues long. The DNA shown is the 45-base CDR3, in frame from base 1. The CDR1 and CDR2 encoded by the germline V gene (reference sequence) are LGHDT and YNNKEL. Each collaborating institution followed its own protocols to collect whole blood in K2EDTA tubes. For TCRbeta analysis, collaborators shipped samples in one of three forms: frozen whole blood, isolated PBMCs, or DNA extracted from either of those sample types. TCRbeta CDR3 regions were amplified from genomic DNA using the immunoSEQ Assay, a bias-controlled multiplex PCR. Per the authors' processing: The number of nucleated cells in each sample was estimated by amplification of reference gene primers within the assay. Sequence reads were collapsed and filtered to measure the absolute abundance of every unique TCRbeta CDR3 rearrangement. For each sample, productive Simpson clonality was calculated as the square root of Simpson's diversity index over productive rearrangements. Sourced from immuneACCESS, this table was stored by TCRdb with only in-frame sequences that have V and J called. A share of the clones is absent; for the studies checked, an unresolved V gene accounts for under half, and the remainder has no known explanation. V and J calls and clone size come straight from that table; D and trimming were deduced from the DNA. The sample yields 70,000 to 100,000 clones; over 65% were counted once. Clones ranked in the top ten supply about an eighth of the sample.

What the authors observed across the whole study: Clinical and demographic metadata were provided uncurated, with the amount varying by source and participant.

The sequenced sample consisted of peripheral blood. The receptor was isolated from a human donor in a cohort sampled during active COVID-19. The sequence joins TRBV3-1 (or the pseudogene TRBV3-2) to TRBJ1-4; TRBD1 is possibly the D segment (5 matching bases). Here the CDR3 is given as CASSQAPGGREKLFF. The DNA sequence reads TGTGCCAGCAGCCAAGCCCCGGGGGGTCGGGAAAAACTGTTTTTT.